These 29 T cell receptor beta chains originate from one sample sequenced in a study of cytotoxic CD8 clonotypes in ibrutinib-treated CLL. The protocol was immunoSEQ multiplex PCR, while the TCRdb copy is restricted to in-frame clones and leaves out a portion. The sample lists approximately 200,000 clones, around 72% occurring once. The sequenced sample was PBMCs, obtained after 24 months of ibrutinib treatment. The receptors were sampled from a human donor with chronic lymphocytic leukemia.

The V gene is TRBV10-3, the J gene TRBJ2-5, with TRBD1 matching over 7 bases. Germline assignment: CDR1 ENHRY and CDR2 SYGVKD. V was pared by 7 bases and J by 1 base, with 9 bases of the junction left unmatched. There are 15 residues in the CDR3. The CDR3: CAIKKGTVIQETQYF. The CDR3 coding sequence is TGTGCCATCAAGAAAGGGACAGTGATCCAAGAGACCCAGTACTTC.

The chain joins TRBV5-1 to TRBJ2-7; D is tentatively TRBD1 or TRBD2 (6 bases each). The germline gives CDR1 SGHRS, CDR2 YFSETQ. The V end lost 1 base, the J end lost 3 bases, and 17 bases lay between the germline ends. The CDR3 has 16 amino acids. CDR3 coding DNA: TGCGCCAGCAGCTTGCCGGTAGGGGGGTTCCACTACGAGCAGTACTTC. Its protein product is CASSLPVGGFHYEQYF.

This clone was seen a single time. The CDR3, as DNA: TGTGCCAGCAGCGTGGGACAGCGATCCTACGAGCAGTACTTC. Translating gives CASSVGQRSYEQYF. V usage is TRBV9 and J usage is TRBJ2-7; 7 bases are shared with TRBD1. This CDR3 region has 14 residues. V gave up 2 bases and J gave up 1 base; unmatched junction bases: 3. CDR1 is SGDLS, CDR2 YYNGEE, per germline.

This sequence joins TRBV2 and TRBJ2-2, with 10 bases aligning to TRBD2. V lost 6 bases to trimming and J lost 2 bases; unmatched junction nucleotides: 6. The CDR3 is 16 residues long. Germline assignment: CDR1 SNHLY and CDR2 FYNNEI. The CDR3 protein is CASRQLAGRNTGELFF. The CDR3 DNA reads as TGTGCCAGCAGGCAACTAGCGGGGAGAAACACCGGGGAGCTGTTTTTT.

This clone was seen a few times. The chain has TRBV19 and TRBJ1-2, with a possible D match to TRBD1 (5 bases). Germline V gene data show CDR1 as LNHDA and CDR2 as SQIVND (reference sequence). The ends were cut back, 3 bases at V and 8 bases at J, with 19 bases in the middle. The CDR3 is 15 residues long. CDR3 sequence: CASSIPLGGGAGYTF. Here the CDR3 DNA reads TGTGCCAGTAGTATCCCCCTTGGTGGGGGAGCAGGCTACACCTTC.

The chain links TRBV2 to TRBJ1-3; D not resolved. Looked up from germline, CDR1 is SNHLY and CDR2 is FYNNEI. With 2 bases removed from V and 0 bases from J, the gap between germline ends came to 11 bases. This CDR3 is 16 amino acids long. CDR3 sequence: CASSERIKSSGNTIYF. The CDR3 region has the DNA TGTGCCAGCAGTGAAAGGATAAAGAGCTCTGGAAACACCATATATTTT. The full variable domain, its missing parts supplied by reference TRBV2 and TRBJ1-3, is EPEVTQTPSHQVTQMGQEVILRCVPISNHLYFYWYRQILGQKVEFLVSFYNNEISEKSEIFDDQFSVERPDGSNFTLKIRSTKLEDSAMYFCASSERIKSSGNTIYFGEGSWLTVV.

The rearrangement joins TRBV7-8 to TRBJ2-5, with TRBD2 matching over 11 bases. CDR1 is SGHVS and CDR2 is FQNEAQ in the germline V gene. This CDR3 contains 16 residues. V was clipped by 5 bases and J by 2 bases; unmatched bases: 7. In nucleotides, the CDR3 is TGTGCCAGCAGCACCCACACTAGCGGGAGTCAAGAGACCCAGTACTTC. This encodes CASSTHTSGSQETQYF.

The table lists this clone with a few counts. V gene TRBV4-1 combines with J gene TRBJ1-1; D ambiguous. V lost 3 bases to trimming and J lost 9 bases, with 14 bases between them. The V gene's germline CDR1 is MGHRA and CDR2 YSYEKL. This CDR3 comprises 13 residues. The CDR3 is CASSHARWAQAFF. The CDR3 nucleotides read TGCGCCAGCAGCCACGCTCGCTGGGCCCAAGCTTTCTTT.

This chain uses TRBV5-1 with TRBJ2-7; possible D gene TRBD2, 6 bases. The germline V gene encodes CDR1 SGHRS and CDR2 YFSETQ. The CDR3 extends over 15 amino acids. Trimming pared 4 bases from V and 7 bases from J, leaving 21 bases between. CDR3 sequence reads: CASSPQGLESEEQYF. CDR3 in DNA: TGCGCCAGCAGCCCGCAGGGACTGGAGTCCGAGGAGCAGTACTTC.

The chain recombines TRBV28 with TRBJ1-1; D remains ambiguous. Per germline, CDR1 MDHEN and CDR2 SYDVKM. The V end lost 6 bases, the J end lost 1 base, and 12 bases lay between the germline ends. This CDR3 has 14 residues. CDR3 loop: CASSADPQNTEAFF. In DNA, the CDR3 is TGTGCCAGCAGCGCCGATCCCCAGAACACTGAAGCTTTCTTT.

In nucleotides, the CDR3 is TGCGCCAGCAGCCAAGAATCCCAGTCCAACGCTGAAGCTTTCTTT. It specifies CASSQESQSNAEAFF. The V gene is TRBV4-1, the J gene TRBJ1-1; D not resolved. Germline CDR1 MGHRA, CDR2 YSYEKL. This CDR3 has 15 amino acids. Trimming left V 0 bases short and J 6 bases short, with 14 bases between.

V is TRBV7-8 and J is TRBJ2-7, with TRBD2 identical over 13 bases. In germline, CDR1 is SGHVS, CDR2 FQNEAQ. Trimming cost V 5 bases and J 6 bases; bases outside gene matches: 7. The CDR3 has 15 residues. The DNA of the CDR3 is TGTGCCAGCAGCAAAGGACTAGCGGGAGTATTCGAGCAGTACTTC. This sequence encodes CASSKGLAGVFEQYF.

V gene TRBV4-3 combines with J gene TRBJ1-3; D not certain. The CDR3 length is 14 residues. Trimming removed 1 base from V and 0 bases from J, with 4 bases in between. Germline assignment: CDR1 LGHNA and CDR2 YSLEER. The DNA for the CDR3 is TGCGCCAGCAGCCAAGGTACCTCTGGAAACACCATATATTTT. Translation gives CASSQGTSGNTIYF.

Turning to this clone: Other DNA sequences from this sample encode an identical CDR3 as well. The gene calls are TRBV28 and TRBJ2-7; no firm D call. The CDR3 loop spans 13 amino acids. Trimming took off 5 bases at V and 4 bases at J, with 12 bases between the two ends. Germline CDR1 and CDR2: MDHEN and SYDVKM. The DNA of the CDR3 is TGTGCCAGCAGTCGTACACGATCATACGAGCAGTACTTC. It specifies CASSRTRSYEQYF.

The V call is TRBV10-3, the J call TRBJ2-1; TRBD1 or TRBD2 may be the D gene (5 bases each). Germline V gene sequence: CDR1 ENHRY, CDR2 SYGVKD. Trimming stripped 6 bases from V and 4 bases from J, with 10 bases between. This CDR3 region has 13 residues. CDR3 DNA sequence: TGTGCCATCAGCTGGGACGGTTACAATGAGCAGTTCTTC. It codes for CAISWDGYNEQFF.

This clone was seen more than once but under ten times. The chain combines TRBV20-1 with TRBJ2-5; D call uncertain. V lost 0 bases and J 2 bases, leaving 1 base between the germline ends. In germline, CDR1 is DFQATT, CDR2 SNEGSKA (reference sequence). The CDR3 totals 11 residues. This CDR3 is CSARDQETQYF. The CDR3 DNA is TGCAGTGCTAGAGATCAAGAGACCCAGTACTTC.

The rearrangement joins TRBV27 to TRBJ2-7; weak D call: TRBD2 (6 bases). The CDR3 extends over 15 amino acids. Germline V CDR1 and CDR2: MNHEY, SMNVEV (reference sequence). With 1 base removed from V and 0 bases from J, the gap between germline ends came to 10 bases. As DNA, the CDR3 is TGTGCCAGCAGTTTATTGGGGAGGAGCTCCTACGAGCAGTACTTC. It is translated as CASSLLGRSSYEQYF.

The rearrangement uses TRBV4-1 and TRBJ2-5; 10 positions agree with TRBD1. Germline CDR1 MGHRA, CDR2 YSYEKL. The CDR3 runs 15 residues. Trimming removed 0 bases from V and 7 bases from J; junction bases left unmatched: 5. CDR3 sequence reads: CASSQDRDRGSTQYF. Here the CDR3 DNA reads TGCGCCAGCAGCCAAGACCGGGACAGGGGATCGACCCAGTACTTC.

V gene TRBV9 combines with J gene TRBJ2-5; TRBD2 agrees at 15 bases. Germline V gene lookup returns CDR1 SGDLS and CDR2 YYNGEE. The length of the CDR3 is 17 residues. The trim removed 4 bases at V and 5 bases at J, leaving 9 bases unmatched. CDR3 protein: CASSPGLAGGPEETQYF. CDR3 coding DNA: TGTGCCAGCAGCCCAGGACTAGCGGGAGGGCCGGAGGAGACCCAGTACTTC. Drawing the rest from reference TRBV9 and TRBJ2-5, the complete variable domain is DSGVTQTPKHLITATGQRVTLRCSPRSGDLSVYWYQQSLDQGLQFLIQYYNGEERAKGNILERFSAQQFPDLHSELNLSSLELGDSALYFCASSPGLAGGPEETQYFGPGTRLLVL.

The rearrangement links TRBV29-1 to TRBJ2-1, with TRBD2 identical over 11 bases. V lost 6 bases to trimming and J lost 4 bases; unmatched junction nucleotides: 8. The CDR3 extends over 15 amino acids. Germline CDR1 is SQVTM and CDR2 is ANQGSEA. CDR3 in DNA: TGCAGCGTAGCTGGTGGGACTAGCGGATACAATGAGCAGTTCTTC. This encodes CSVAGGTSGYNEQFF.

V is TRBV7-2 and J is TRBJ2-3, with 10 nucleotides matching TRBD2. After removal of 1 base from V and 4 bases from J, the junction contained 2 bases not matched to a gene. Germline CDR1 and CDR2: SGHTA and FQGNSA. There are 15 residues in the CDR3. The CDR3: CASSLVLAGADTQYF. CDR3 nucleotide sequence: TGTGCCAGCAGCTTAGTTCTAGCGGGGGCAGATACGCAGTATTTT.

V and J are TRBV4-2 and TRBJ2-2; D not certain. Germline V CDR1 and CDR2: LGHNA, YNFKEQ. The CDR3 spans 15 residues. V was shortened by 4 bases and J by 0 bases, with 9 bases between the two germline ends. This CDR3 is CASSRVETNTGELFF. The CDR3 coding sequence is TGTGCCAGCAGCCGGGTCGAAACGAACACCGGGGAGCTGTTTTTT.

This clone has just a few counts. This chain connects TRBV7-2 to TRBJ2-4; D remains ambiguous. V lost 1 base and J 9 bases, leaving 13 bases between the germline ends. This CDR3 has 14 residues. Germline CDR1 SGHTA, CDR2 FQGNSA. CDR3 sequence reads: CASSLELQPSIQYF. The CDR3 DNA reads as TGTGCCAGCAGCTTAGAACTCCAACCCAGCATTCAGTACTTC.

This chain links TRBV7-9 with TRBJ1-1; D gene unclear. The CDR3 sequence is 13 residues long. V was trimmed by 5 bases and J by 0 bases, leaving 7 bases between them. CDR1 is SEHNR and CDR2 is FQNEAQ in the germline V gene (reference sequence). This CDR3 is CASSLDMNTEAFF. Written as DNA, the CDR3 is TGTGCCAGCAGCCTCGACATGAACACTGAAGCTTTCTTT. The whole variable domain, filled in from reference TRBV7-9 and TRBJ1-1, reads DTGVSQNPRHKITKRGQNVTFRCDPISEHNRLYWYRQTLGQGPEFLTYFQNEAQLEKSRLLSDRFSAERPKGSFSTLEIQRTEQGDSAMYLCASSLDMNTEAFFGQGTRLTVV.

The CDR3 reads CASSPPSTDTQYF. CDR3 nucleotides: TGCGCCAGCAGCCCGCCATCCACAGATACGCAGTATTTT. The chain joins TRBV5-1 to TRBJ2-3; D unresolved. The length of the CDR3 is 13 residues. The V end lost 4 bases, the J end lost 2 bases, and 8 bases lay between the germline ends. CDR1 is SGHRS, CDR2 YFSETQ, per germline. The variable domain in full, with the rest retrieved from reference TRBV5-1 and TRBJ2-3, is KAGVTQTPRYLIKTRGQQVTLSCSPISGHRSVSWYQQTPGQGLQFLFEYFSETQRNKGNFPGRFSGRQFSNSRSEMNVSTLELGDSALYLCASSPPSTDTQYFGPGTRLTVL.

The chain employs TRBV5-1 and TRBJ1-5; weak D call: TRBD1 (6 bases). V was pared by 1 base and J by 8 bases, with 10 bases between. CDR3 length equals 13 residues. CDR1 is SGHRS and CDR2 is YFSETQ in the germline V gene. CDR3 sequence (DNA): TGCGCCAGCAGCTTGATCAGGGGAGAGCCCCAGCATTTT. This codes for CASSLIRGEPQHF.

CDR3 residues: CAISELGDYGYTF. The CDR3 nucleotides read TGTGCCATCAGTGAACTGGGGGACTATGGCTACACCTTC. This chain joins TRBV10-3 and TRBJ1-2, with D tentatively TRBD1 (5 bases). The germline gives CDR1 ENHRY, CDR2 SYGVKD. Between the trimmed V and J ends, which lost 3 bases and 3 bases, there was a span of 8 bases. The CDR3 has 13 residues.

V is TRBV15 and J is TRBJ2-1, with a possible D match to TRBD2 (5 bases). The V gene's germline CDR1 is LNHNV and CDR2 YYDKDF (reference sequence). There are 17 residues in the CDR3. Trimming pared 0 bases from V and 8 bases from J, leaving 20 bases between. CDR3 amino acids: CATSRDPLTNGFDEQFF. The CDR3 DNA is TGTGCCACCAGCAGAGATCCCCTGACTAACGGTTTCGATGAGCAGTTCTTC.

The chain employs TRBV11-2 and TRBJ2-5; TRBD2 might be the D (5 bases). CDR3 size: 15 residues. The germline V gene encodes CDR1 SGHAT and CDR2 FQNNGV. Trimming removed 1 base from V and 4 bases from J, with 13 bases in between. The CDR3 bases are TGTGCCAGCAGCTTAGTTACCATCCGGGGAGAGACCCAGTACTTC. It specifies CASSLVTIRGETQYF.